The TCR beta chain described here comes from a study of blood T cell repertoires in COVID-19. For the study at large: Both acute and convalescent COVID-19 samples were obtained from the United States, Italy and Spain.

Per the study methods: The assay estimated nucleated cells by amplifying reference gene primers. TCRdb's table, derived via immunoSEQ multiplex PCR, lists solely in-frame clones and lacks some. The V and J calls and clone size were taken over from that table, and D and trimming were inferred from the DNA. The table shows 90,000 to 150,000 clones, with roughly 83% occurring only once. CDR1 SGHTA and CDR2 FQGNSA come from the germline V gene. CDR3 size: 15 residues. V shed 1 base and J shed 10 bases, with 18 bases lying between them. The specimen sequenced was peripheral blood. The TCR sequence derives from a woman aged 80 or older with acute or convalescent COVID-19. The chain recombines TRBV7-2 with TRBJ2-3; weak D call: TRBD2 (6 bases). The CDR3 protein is CASSLGGTPILSQYF. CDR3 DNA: TGTGCCAGCAGCTTAGGGGGGACTCCCATTTTGTCGCAGTATTTT. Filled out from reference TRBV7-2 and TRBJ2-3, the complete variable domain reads GAGVSQSPSNKVTEKGKDVELRCDPISGHTALYWYRQSLGQGLEFLIYFQGNSAPDKSGLPSDRFSAERTGGSVSTLTIQRTQQEDSAVYLCASSLGGTPILSQYFGPGTRLTVL.